The rows below give T cell receptor beta chains drawn from one sample of a study of identical twins. From the 5' RACE reads, TCRdb called clonotypes with MiXCR, one entry per CDR3 protein. The table has 450,000 to 650,000 distinct CDR3 sequences, around 15% seen once. These data also formed part of another study, on yellow fever vaccine responses in identical twins.

The specimen sequenced was CD4+ T cells sorted from blood. The source of these receptors is a woman under 30 in good health. CDR3s include the opening cysteine and the closing phenylalanine or tryptophan. The order of the fields is V gene, D gene, clone size, J gene, CDR3 DNA, CDR3 protein. The D gene is left open where the match is weak. Where a row states a size, it is once, few, many or the class of an expanded clone; other rows omit it.

V: TRBV28
D: TRBD1
size: many
J: TRBJ1-3
DNA: TGTGCCAGCAGTCCCACAGGGGCCTCTGGAAACACCATATATTTT
CDR3: CASSPTGASGNTIYF

V: TRBV11-2
D: .
size: .
J: TRBJ2-3
DNA: TGTGCCAGCAGCTCTACCCCAGGGACTCCCGACCGCCCTGATACGCAGTATTTT
CDR3: CASSSTPGTPDRPDTQYF

V: TRBV5-1
D: .
size: many
J: TRBJ2-1
DNA: TGCGCCAGCAGCTTATCTGTTTCCCTAATAGCGGCTTACAATGAGCAGTTCTTC
CDR3: CASSLSVSLIAAYNEQFF

V: TRBV12-3/TRBV12-4
D: TRBD2
size: few
J: TRBJ2-3
DNA: TGTGCCAGCAGGGGACTAGCGGGAACAGATACGCAGTATTTT
CDR3: CASRGLAGTDTQYF

V: TRBV7-6
D: .
size: .
J: TRBJ2-3
DNA: TGTGCCAGCAGCCCTCGACAGGGAGGGGATACGCAGTATTTT
CDR3: CASSPRQGGDTQYF

V: TRBV4-1
D: TRBD2
size: few
J: TRBJ2-5
DNA: TGCGCCAGCAGCCAAGCCAATAGCGGGAGGGCGAAAGAGACCCAGTACTTC
CDR3: CASSQANSGRAKETQYF

V: TRBV20-1
D: .
size: .
J: TRBJ1-6
DNA: TGCAGTGCCCGGGGCGGACAGTCTAATTCACCCCTCCACTTT
CDR3: CSARGGQSNSPLHF

V: TRBV12-3/TRBV12-4
D: TRBD1
size: .
J: TRBJ1-2
DNA: TGTGCCAGCAGTCCCGTCACAGGGGGGGATTATGGCTACACCTTC
CDR3: CASSPVTGGDYGYTF

V: TRBV10-2
D: .
size: few
J: TRBJ1-1
DNA: TGCGCCAGCAGTGAACAGCTTTATATGAACACTGAAGCTTTCTTT
CDR3: CASSEQLYMNTEAFF

V: TRBV7-9
D: .
size: .
J: TRBJ1-1
DNA: TGTGCCAGCACCCGCCTTACTGAAGCTTTCTTT
CDR3: CASTRLTEAFF